This T cell receptor beta chain is drawn from a study of blood T cell repertoires in COVID-19. This clone has just a few counts. TCRdb's copy holds only in-frame clones and misses some; the assay was immunoSEQ multiplex PCR. The sample includes 350,000 to 500,000 clones, 88% of them seen just once. The germline V gene has CDR1 SGHVS and CDR2 FQNEAQ. The CDR3 length is 17 residues. V dropped 3 bases and J dropped 2 bases, with 19 bases sitting between them. The sequenced sample was PBMCs or T cells enriched from blood (not recorded which). This chain uses TRBV7-8 with TRBJ1-2; D remains ambiguous. The clonotype originates from a woman between 18 and 30 years old who had been exposed to COVID-19. DNA for the CDR3: TGTGCCAGCAGCTTGGGCGCCCCCGCACCCGGCAACTATGGCTACACCTTC. Amino acids: CASSLGAPAPGNYGYTF.